The source of this T cell receptor beta chain is a study of blood T cell repertoires in COVID-19. V shed 2 bases and J shed 5 bases, with 13 bases lying between them. Germline values: CDR1 MNHEY, CDR2 SVGAGI. The CDR3 loop spans 14 amino acids. Some clones are missing from TCRdb's copy, which holds only in-frame ones; the method was immunoSEQ multiplex PCR. The data show roughly 170,000 clones, roughly nine tenths seen once. This TCR was recovered from a man in his sixties or seventies with active or convalescent COVID-19. The chain is built from TRBV6-5 and TRBJ2-7, with TRBD1 as a possible D gene (5 bases). Source material: peripheral blood. This CDR3 reads CASSYGAGYHEQYF. CDR3 in DNA: TGTGCCAGCAGTTACGGGGCAGGGTACCACGAGCAGTACTTC.